A selection of T cell receptor beta chains follows, all from one sample in a study of T cell repertoires in cytomegalovirus infection. In TCRdb, the reads were re-called with MiXCR into one record per CDR3 protein. Here the sample spans roughly 500,000 distinct CDR3 sequences, 33% being singletons. These receptors have no known antigen. The material sequenced was cultured PBMCs, taken from culture after CMV antigen stimulation. Receptor source: a human donor in good health (CMV status not recorded). Some clones in this sample may be carry-over from other donors' samples. The CDR3 runs from the conserved cysteine through the conserved F or W. D genes are given only for firm matches. Expanded clones are given a class, and other clones once, few, many or no size at all.

v_call	clone_size	d_call	j_call	cdr3_length	cdr3_aa	cdr3_nt
TRBV14	NA	NA	TRBJ2-1	16	CASSPLQGWAVDEQFF	TGTGCCAGCAGCCCCTTACAGGGCTGGGCAGTCGATGAGCAGTTCTTC
TRBV4-1	NA	NA	TRBJ2-5	16	CASSQAGTAGQETQYF	TGCGCCAGCAGCCAAGCGGGGACGGCGGGGCAAGAGACCCAGTACTTC
TRBV27	NA	NA	TRBJ1-2	13	CASRATGHYGYTF	TGTGCCAGCAGGGCAACAGGGCACTATGGCTACACCTTC
TRBV19	NA	TRBD2	TRBJ2-5	16	CASSRGTSGSLETQYF	TGTGCCAGTAGTAGAGGGACTAGCGGGAGTTTAGAGACCCAGTACTTC
TRBV7-3	NA	NA	TRBJ2-1	13	CASSSPPYNEQFF	TGTGCCAGCAGCTCTCCCCCCTACAATGAGCAGTTCTTC
TRBV15	NA	TRBD2	TRBJ2-2	16	CATSRASSGRAGELFF	TGTGCCACCAGCAGAGCATCGAGCGGGAGGGCCGGGGAGCTGTTTTTT
TRBV15	NA	TRBD1	TRBJ1-2	14	CATSRGRTGVGYTF	TGTGCCACCAGCAGAGGGAGGACAGGGGTTGGCTACACCTTC
TRBV4-1	NA	NA	TRBJ1-6	16	CASSQRTGSNNSPLHF	TGCGCCAGCAGCCAAAGGACGGGATCCAATAATTCACCCCTCCACTTT
TRBV12-3/TRBV12-4	NA	NA	TRBJ1-1	14	CASSLGRGKVEAFF	TGTGCCAGCAGTTTAGGAAGAGGGAAGGTTGAAGCTTTCTTT
TRBV12-3/TRBV12-4	few	NA	TRBJ1-2	13	CASGAGTGYGYTF	TGTGCCAGCGGCGCCGGGACGGGCTATGGCTACACCTTC
TRBV28	NA	NA	TRBJ1-2	14	CASSFLGAQNGYTF	TGTGCCAGCAGTTTTCTAGGGGCGCAGAATGGCTACACCTTC
TRBV6-2/TRBV6-3	NA	TRBD2	TRBJ2-5	15	CASSSSLAGGETQYF	TGTGCCAGCAGTTCTTCACTAGCGGGAGGAGAGACCCAGTACTTC
TRBV28	NA	NA	TRBJ1-1	11	CASGKRGGAFF	TGTGCCAGCGGCAAGCGGGGCGGTGCTTTCTTT
TRBV5-4	NA	NA	TRBJ1-2	11	CASSLDRGYTF	TGTGCCAGCAGCCTGGACAGAGGCTACACCTTC
TRBV4-3	NA	NA	TRBJ2-3	16	CASSQDAQRGTDTQYF	TGCGCCAGCAGCCAAGACGCCCAGCGGGGCACAGATACGCAGTATTTT
TRBV20-1	NA	TRBD2	TRBJ2-3	16	CSARDGTSGHTDTQYF	TGCAGTGCTAGAGATGGGACTAGCGGACACACAGATACGCAGTATTTT